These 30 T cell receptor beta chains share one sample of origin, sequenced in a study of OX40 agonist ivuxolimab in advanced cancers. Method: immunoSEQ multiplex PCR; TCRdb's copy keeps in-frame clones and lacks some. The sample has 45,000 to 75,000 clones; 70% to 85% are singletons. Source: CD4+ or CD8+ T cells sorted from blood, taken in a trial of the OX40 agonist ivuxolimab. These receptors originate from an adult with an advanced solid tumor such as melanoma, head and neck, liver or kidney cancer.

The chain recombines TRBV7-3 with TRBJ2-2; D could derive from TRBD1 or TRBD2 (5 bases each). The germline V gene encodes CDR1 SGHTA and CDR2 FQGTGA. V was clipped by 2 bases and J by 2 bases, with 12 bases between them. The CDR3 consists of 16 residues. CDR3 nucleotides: TGTGCCAGCAGCTTAGGGACCGCGAGTAACACCGGGGAGCTGTTTTTT. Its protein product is CASSLGTASNTGELFF.

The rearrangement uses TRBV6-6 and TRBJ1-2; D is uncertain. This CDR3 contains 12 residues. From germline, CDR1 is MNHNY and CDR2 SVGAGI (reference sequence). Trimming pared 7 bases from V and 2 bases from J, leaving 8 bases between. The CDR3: CASTGVNYGYTF. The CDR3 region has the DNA TGTGCCAGCACAGGAGTAAACTATGGCTACACCTTC.

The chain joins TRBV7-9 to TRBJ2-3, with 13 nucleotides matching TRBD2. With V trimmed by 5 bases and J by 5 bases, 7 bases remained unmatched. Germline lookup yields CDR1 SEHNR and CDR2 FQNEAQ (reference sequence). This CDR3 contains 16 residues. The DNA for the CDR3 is TGTGCCAGCAGCCCAGGACTAGCGGGGGCGGTAGATACGCAGTATTTT. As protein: CASSPGLAGAVDTQYF.

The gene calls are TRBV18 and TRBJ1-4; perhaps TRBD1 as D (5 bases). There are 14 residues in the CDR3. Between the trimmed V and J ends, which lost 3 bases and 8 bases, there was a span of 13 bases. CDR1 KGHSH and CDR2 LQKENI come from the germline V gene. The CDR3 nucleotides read TGTGCCAGCTCACCCCGGCTTGACAGCGAAAAACTGTTTTTT. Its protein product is CASSPRLDSEKLFF.

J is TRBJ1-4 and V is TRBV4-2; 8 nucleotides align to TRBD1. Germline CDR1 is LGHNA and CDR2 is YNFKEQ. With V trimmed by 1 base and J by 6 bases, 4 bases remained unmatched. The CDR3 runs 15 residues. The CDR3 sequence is CASSQADRGDEKLFF. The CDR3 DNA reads TGTGCCAGCAGCCAAGCTGACAGGGGCGATGAAAAACTGTTTTTT.

The CDR3 reads CASSKDSHNEQFF. The CDR3, as DNA: TGTGCCAGCAGCAAGGACAGCCACAATGAGCAGTTCTTC. The gene calls are TRBV7-9 and TRBJ2-1; TRBD1 might be the D (6 bases). The V end lost 5 bases, the J end lost 5 bases, and 10 bases lay between the germline ends. Per the germline V gene, CDR1 is SEHNR and CDR2 is FQNEAQ (reference sequence). The CDR3 contains 13 residues.

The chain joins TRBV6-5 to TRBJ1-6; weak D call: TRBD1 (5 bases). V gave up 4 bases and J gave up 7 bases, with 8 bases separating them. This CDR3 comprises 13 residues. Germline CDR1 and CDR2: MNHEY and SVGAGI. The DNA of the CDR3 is TGTGCCAGCAGTTGGGGGGGAAATTCACCCCTCCACTTT. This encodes CASSWGGNSPLHF.

CDR3 DNA sequence: TGTGCCAGTACTGGGACAGGCCGCTCTGGGGCCAACGTCCTGACTTTC. Residues: CASTGTGRSGANVLTF. The gene calls are TRBV19 and TRBJ2-6; 8 bases are a match to TRBD1. CDR3 length: 16 residues. Trimming removed 7 bases from V and 0 bases from J; junction bases left unmatched: 5. Germline values: CDR1 LNHDA, CDR2 SQIVND (reference sequence).

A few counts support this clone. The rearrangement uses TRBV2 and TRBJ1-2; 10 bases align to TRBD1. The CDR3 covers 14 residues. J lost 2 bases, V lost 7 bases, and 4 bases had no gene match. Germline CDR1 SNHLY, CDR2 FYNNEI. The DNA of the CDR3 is TGTGCCAGCAAAGGGGACAGGGGAAACTATGGCTACACCTTC. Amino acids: CASKGDRGNYGYTF.

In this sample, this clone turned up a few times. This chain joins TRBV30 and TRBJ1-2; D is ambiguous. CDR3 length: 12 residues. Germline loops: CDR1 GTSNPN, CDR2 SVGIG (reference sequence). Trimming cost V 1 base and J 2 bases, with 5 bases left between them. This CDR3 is CAWSDSNYGYTF. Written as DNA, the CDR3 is TGTGCCTGGAGTGACAGCAACTATGGCTACACCTTC.

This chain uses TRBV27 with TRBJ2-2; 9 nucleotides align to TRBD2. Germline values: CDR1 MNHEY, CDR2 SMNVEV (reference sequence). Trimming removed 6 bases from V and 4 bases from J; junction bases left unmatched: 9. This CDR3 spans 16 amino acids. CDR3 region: CASRLSTSGSTGELFF. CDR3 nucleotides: TGTGCCAGCAGATTAAGTACTAGCGGGTCCACCGGGGAGCTGTTTTTT.

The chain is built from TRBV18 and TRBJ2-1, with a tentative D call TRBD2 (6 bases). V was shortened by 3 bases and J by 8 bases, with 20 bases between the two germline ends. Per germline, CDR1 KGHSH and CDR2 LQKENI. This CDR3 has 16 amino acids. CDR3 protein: CASSPGTGDGGDEQFF. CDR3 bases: TGTGCCAGCTCACCTGGTACGGGAGACGGTGGAGATGAGCAGTTCTTC.

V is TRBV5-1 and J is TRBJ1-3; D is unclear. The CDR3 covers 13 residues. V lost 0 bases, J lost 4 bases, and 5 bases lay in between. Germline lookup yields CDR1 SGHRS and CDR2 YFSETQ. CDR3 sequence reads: CASSLDLGNTIYF. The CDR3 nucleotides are TGCGCCAGCAGCTTGGATCTCGGAAACACCATATATTTT.

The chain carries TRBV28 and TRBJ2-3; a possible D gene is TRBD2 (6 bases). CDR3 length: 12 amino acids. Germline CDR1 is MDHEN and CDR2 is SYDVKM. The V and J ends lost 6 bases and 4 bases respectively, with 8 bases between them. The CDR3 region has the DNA TGTGCCAGCAGGGCGGGACCAGATACGCAGTATTTT. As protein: CASRAGPDTQYF.

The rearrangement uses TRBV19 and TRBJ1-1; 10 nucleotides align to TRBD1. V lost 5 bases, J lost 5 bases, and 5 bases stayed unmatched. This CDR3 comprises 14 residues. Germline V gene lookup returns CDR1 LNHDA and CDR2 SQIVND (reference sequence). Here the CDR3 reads CASSFDRGRTEAFF. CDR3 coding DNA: TGTGCCAGTAGTTTCGACAGGGGGCGGACTGAAGCTTTCTTT.

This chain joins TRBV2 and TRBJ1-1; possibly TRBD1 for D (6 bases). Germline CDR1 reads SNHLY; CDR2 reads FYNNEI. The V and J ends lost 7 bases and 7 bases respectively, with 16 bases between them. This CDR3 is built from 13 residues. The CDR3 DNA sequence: TGTGCCAGCAACCTACAGGGTTACGATGAAGCTTTCTTT. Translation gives CASNLQGYDEAFF.

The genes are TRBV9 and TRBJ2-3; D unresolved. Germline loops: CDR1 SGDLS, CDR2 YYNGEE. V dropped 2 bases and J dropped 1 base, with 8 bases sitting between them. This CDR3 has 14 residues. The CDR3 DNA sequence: TGTGCCAGCAGCGTTGGACCCGGCACAGATACGCAGTATTTT. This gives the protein CASSVGPGTDTQYF.

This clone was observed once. Here the CDR3 reads CASGQGVTGELFF. The CDR3 coding sequence is TGTGCCAGCGGGCAGGGTGTAACCGGGGAGCTGTTTTTT. V and J are TRBV6-1 and TRBJ2-2; TRBD1 is a possible D gene (5 bases). This CDR3 has 13 residues. CDR1 and CDR2 (germline): MNHNS, SASEGT. V was shortened by 8 bases and J by 5 bases, with 12 bases between the two germline ends.

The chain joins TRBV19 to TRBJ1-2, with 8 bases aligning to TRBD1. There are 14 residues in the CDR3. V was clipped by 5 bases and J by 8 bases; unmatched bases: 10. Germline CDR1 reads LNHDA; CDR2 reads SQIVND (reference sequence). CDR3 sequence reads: CASSLVRTGSGYTF. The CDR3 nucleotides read TGTGCCAGTAGTTTGGTTCGGACAGGGAGCGGCTACACCTTC.

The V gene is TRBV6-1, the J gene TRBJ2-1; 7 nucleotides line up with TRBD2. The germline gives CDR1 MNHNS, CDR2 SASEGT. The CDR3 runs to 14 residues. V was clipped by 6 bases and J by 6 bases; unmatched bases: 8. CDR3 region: CASRFGTTINEQFF. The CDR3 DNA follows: TGTGCCAGCAGATTCGGGACTACAATCAATGAGCAGTTCTTC.

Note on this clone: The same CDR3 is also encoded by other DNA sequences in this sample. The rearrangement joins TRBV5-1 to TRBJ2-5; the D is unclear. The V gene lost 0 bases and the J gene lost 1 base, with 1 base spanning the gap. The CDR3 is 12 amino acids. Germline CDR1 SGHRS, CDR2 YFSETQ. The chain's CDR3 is CASSLGQETQYF. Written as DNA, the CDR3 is TGCGCCAGCAGCTTGGGCCAAGAGACCCAGTACTTC. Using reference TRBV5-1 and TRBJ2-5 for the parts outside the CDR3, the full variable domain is KAGVTQTPRYLIKTRGQQVTLSCSPISGHRSVSWYQQTPGQGLQFLFEYFSETQRNKGNFPGRFSGRQFSNSRSEMNVSTLELGDSALYLCASSLGQETQYFGPGTRLLVL.

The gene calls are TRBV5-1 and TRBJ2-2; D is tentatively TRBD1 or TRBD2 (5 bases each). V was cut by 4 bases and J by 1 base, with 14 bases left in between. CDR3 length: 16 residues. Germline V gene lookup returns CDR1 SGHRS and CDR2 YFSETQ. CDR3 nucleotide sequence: TGCGCCAGCAGCGCGAGACAGAGCGGGAACACCGGGGAGCTGTTTTTT. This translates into CASSARQSGNTGELFF.

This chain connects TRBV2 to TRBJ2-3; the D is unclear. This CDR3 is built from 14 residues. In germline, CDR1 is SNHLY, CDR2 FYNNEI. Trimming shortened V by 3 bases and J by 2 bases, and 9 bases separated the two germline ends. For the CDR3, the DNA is TGTGCCAGCAGTGATGGACGTCACACAGATACGCAGTATTTT. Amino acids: CASSDGRHTDTQYF. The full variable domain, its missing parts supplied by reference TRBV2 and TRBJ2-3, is EPEVTQTPSHQVTQMGQEVILRCVPISNHLYFYWYRQILGQKVEFLVSFYNNEISEKSEIFDDQFSVERPDGSNFTLKIRSTKLEDSAMYFCASSDGRHTDTQYFGPGTRLTVL.

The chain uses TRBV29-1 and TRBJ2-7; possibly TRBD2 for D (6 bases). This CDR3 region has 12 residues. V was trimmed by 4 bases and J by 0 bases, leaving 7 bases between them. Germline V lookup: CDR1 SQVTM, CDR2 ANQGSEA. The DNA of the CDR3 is TGCAGCGTTGGGCGGGACTCCTACGAGCAGTACTTC. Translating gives CSVGRDSYEQYF.

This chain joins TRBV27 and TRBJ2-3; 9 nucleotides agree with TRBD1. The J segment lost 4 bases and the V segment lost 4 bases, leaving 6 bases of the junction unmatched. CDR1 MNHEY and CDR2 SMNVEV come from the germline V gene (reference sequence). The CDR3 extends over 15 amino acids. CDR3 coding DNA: TGTGCCAGCAGTTCAGGACAGGGGAGTCCAGATACGCAGTATTTT. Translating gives CASSSGQGSPDTQYF.

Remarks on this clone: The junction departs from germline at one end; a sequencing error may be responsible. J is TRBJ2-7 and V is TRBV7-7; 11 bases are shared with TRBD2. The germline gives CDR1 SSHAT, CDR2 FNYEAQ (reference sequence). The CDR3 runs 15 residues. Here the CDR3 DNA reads TGTGCTAGCAGCCCACTAGCGGGAGATGGGTACGAGCAGTACTTC. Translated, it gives CASSPLAGDGYEQYF.

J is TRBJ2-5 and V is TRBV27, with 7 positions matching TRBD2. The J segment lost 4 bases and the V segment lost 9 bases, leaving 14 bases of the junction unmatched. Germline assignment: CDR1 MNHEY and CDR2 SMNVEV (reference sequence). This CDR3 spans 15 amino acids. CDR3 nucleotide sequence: TGTGCCAGTACTCGAGTTTTTGGGAGGGGAGAGACCCAGTACTTC. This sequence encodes CASTRVFGRGETQYF.

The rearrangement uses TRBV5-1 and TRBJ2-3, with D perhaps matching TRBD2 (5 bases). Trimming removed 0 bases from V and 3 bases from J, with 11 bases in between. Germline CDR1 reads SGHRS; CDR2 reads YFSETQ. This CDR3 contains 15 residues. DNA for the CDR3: TGCGCCAGCAGCTTGGTCGGGCTAGCAACAGATACGCAGTATTTT. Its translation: CASSLVGLATDTQYF. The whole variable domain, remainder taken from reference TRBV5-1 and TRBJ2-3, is KAGVTQTPRYLIKTRGQQVTLSCSPISGHRSVSWYQQTPGQGLQFLFEYFSETQRNKGNFPGRFSGRQFSNSRSEMNVSTLELGDSALYLCASSLVGLATDTQYFGPGTRLTVL.

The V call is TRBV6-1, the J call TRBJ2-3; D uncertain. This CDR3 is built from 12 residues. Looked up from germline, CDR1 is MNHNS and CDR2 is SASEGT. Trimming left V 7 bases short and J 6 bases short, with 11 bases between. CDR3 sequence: CASTPMMDTQYF. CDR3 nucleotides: TGTGCCAGCACTCCTATGATGGATACGCAGTATTTT.

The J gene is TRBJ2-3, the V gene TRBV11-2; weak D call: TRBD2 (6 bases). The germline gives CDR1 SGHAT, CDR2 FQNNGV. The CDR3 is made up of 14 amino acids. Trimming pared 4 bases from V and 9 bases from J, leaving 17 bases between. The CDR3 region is CASSSQGLQITQYF. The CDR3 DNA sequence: TGTGCCAGCAGCTCGCAGGGACTCCAGATCACGCAGTATTTT.